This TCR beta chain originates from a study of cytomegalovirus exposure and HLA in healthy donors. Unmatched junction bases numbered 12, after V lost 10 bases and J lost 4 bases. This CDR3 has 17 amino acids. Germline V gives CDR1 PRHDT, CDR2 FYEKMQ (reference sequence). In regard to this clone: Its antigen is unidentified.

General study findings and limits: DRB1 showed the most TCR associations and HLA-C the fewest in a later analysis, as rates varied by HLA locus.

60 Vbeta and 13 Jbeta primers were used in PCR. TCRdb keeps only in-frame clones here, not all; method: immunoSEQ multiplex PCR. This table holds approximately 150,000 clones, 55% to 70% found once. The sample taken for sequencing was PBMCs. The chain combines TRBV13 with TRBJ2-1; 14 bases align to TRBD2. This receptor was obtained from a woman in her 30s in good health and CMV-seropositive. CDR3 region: CATQRLAGGPAYNEQFF. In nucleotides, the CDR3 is TGTGCCACACAGAGACTAGCGGGAGGGCCCGCGTACAATGAGCAGTTCTTC.